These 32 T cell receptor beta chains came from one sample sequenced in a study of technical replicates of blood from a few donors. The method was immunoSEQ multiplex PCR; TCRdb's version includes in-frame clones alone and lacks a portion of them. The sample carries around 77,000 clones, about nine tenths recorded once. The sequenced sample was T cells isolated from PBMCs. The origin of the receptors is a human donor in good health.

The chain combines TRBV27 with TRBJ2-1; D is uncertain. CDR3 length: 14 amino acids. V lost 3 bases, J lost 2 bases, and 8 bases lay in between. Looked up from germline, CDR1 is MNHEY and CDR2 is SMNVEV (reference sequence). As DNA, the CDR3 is TGTGCCAGCAGTTTGACTGCCCCCTACAATGAGCAGTTCTTC. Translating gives CASSLTAPYNEQFF.

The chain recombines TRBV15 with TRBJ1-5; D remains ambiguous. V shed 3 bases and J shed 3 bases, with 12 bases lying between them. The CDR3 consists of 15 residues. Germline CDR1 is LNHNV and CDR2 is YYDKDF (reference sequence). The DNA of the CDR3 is TGTGCCACCAGCAGTCAGCGAGCTGCCAATCAGCCCCAGCATTTT. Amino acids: CATSSQRAANQPQHF.

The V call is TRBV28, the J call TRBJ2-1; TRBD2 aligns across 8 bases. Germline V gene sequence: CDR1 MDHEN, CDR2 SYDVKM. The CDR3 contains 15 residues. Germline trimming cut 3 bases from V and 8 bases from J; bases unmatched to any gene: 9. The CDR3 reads CASSFPGRARDEQFF. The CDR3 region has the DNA TGTGCCAGCAGTTTTCCCGGGAGGGCCCGCGATGAGCAGTTCTTC.

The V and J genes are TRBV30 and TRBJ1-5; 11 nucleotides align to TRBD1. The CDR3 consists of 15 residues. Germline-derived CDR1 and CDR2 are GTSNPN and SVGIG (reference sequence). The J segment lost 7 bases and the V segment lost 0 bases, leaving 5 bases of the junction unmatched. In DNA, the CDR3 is TGTGCCTGGAGTGTTCTAGGACAGGGGGCCCAGCCCCAGCATTTT. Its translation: CAWSVLGQGAQPQHF.

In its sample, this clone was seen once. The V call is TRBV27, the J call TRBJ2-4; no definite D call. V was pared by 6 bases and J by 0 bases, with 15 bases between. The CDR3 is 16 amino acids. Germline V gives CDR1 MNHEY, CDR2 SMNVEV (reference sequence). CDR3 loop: CASSSVYSLAKNIQYF. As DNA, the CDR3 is TGTGCCAGCAGCTCGGTTTATTCCCTAGCCAAAAACATTCAGTACTTC.

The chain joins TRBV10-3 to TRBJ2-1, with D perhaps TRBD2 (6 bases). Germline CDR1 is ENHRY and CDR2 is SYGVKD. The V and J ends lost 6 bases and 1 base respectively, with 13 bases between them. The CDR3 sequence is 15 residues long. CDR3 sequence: CAISDTGGSYNEQFF. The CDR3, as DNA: TGTGCCATCAGCGACACCGGAGGGTCCTACAATGAGCAGTTCTTC.

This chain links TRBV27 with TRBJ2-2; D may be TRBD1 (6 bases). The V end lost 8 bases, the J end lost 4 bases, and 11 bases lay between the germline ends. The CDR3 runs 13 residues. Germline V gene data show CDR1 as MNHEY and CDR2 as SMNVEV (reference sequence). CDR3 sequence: CASSQGPTGELFF. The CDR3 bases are TGTGCCAGCTCACAGGGTCCCACCGGGGAGCTGTTTTTT.

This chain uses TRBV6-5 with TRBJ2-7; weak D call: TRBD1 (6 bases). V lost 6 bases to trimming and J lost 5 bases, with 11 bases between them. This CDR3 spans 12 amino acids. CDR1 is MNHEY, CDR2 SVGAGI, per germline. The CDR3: CASRAAGDEQYF. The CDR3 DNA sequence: TGTGCCAGCAGAGCGGCAGGGGACGAGCAGTACTTC.

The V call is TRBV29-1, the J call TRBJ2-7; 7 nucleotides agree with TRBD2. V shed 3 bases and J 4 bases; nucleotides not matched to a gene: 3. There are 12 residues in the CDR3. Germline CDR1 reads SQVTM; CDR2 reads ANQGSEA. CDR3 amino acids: CSVEGGTYEQYF. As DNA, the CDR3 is TGCAGCGTTGAGGGGGGGACTTACGAGCAGTACTTC.

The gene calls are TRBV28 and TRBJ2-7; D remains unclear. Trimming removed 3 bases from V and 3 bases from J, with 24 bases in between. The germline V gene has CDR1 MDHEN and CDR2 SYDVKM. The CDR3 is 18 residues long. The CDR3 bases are TGTGCCAGCAGTTTCAGCCGCGGAGCCGAAAGTAGAGGCTACGAGCAGTACTTC. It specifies CASSFSRGAESRGYEQYF.

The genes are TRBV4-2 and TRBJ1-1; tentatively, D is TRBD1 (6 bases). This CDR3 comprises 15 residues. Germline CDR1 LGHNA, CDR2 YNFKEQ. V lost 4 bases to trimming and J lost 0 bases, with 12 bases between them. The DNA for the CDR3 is TGTGCCAGCAGCCCTTCAGCAGGGGTGAACACTGAAGCTTTCTTT. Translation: CASSPSAGVNTEAFF.

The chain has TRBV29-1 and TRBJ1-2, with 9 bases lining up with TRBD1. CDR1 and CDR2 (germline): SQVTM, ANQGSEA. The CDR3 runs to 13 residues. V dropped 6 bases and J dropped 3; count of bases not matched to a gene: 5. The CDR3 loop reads CSVAGQGHYGYTF. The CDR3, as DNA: TGCAGCGTCGCGGGACAGGGCCACTATGGCTACACCTTC.

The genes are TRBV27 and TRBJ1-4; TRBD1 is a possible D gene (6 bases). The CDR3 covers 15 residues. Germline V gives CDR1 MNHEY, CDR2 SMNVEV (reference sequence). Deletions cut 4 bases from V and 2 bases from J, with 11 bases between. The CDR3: CASSSATGTNEKLFF. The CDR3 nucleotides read TGTGCCAGCAGTTCCGCGACAGGCACTAATGAAAAACTGTTTTTT.

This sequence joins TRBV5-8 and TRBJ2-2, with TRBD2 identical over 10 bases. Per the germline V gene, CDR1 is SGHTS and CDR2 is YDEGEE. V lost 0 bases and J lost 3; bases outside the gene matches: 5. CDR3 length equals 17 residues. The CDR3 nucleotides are TGTGCCAGCAGCTTGGTTCTAGCGGGAGATCACACCGGGGAGCTGTTTTTT. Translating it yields CASSLVLAGDHTGELFF.

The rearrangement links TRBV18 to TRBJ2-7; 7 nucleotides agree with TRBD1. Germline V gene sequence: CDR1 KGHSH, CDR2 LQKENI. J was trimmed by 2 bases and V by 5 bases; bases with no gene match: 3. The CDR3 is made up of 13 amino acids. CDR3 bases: TGTGCCAGCTCATACGGACAGGCCTACGAGCAGTACTTC. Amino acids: CASSYGQAYEQYF.

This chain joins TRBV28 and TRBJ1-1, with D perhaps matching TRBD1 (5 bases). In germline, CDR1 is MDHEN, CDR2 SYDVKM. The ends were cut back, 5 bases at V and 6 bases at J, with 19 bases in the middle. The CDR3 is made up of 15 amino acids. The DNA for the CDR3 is TGTGCCAGCAGTCCCCCGGGGGAGGGATCCGCTGAAGCTTTCTTT. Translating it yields CASSPPGEGSAEAFF.

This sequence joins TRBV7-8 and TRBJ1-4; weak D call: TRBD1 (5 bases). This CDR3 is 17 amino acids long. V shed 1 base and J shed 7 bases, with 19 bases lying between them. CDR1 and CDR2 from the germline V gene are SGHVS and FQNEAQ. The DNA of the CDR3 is TGTGCCAGCAGCTTAGGGGCTTCTAGGGGTTTCGGTGAAAAACTGTTTTTT. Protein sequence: CASSLGASRGFGEKLFF. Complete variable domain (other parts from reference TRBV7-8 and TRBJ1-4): GAGVSQSPRYKVAKRGQDVALRCDPISGHVSLFWYQQALGQGPEFLTYFQNEAQLDKSGLPSDRFFAERPEGSVSTLKIQRTQQEDSAVYLCASSLGASRGFGEKLFFGSGTQLSVL.

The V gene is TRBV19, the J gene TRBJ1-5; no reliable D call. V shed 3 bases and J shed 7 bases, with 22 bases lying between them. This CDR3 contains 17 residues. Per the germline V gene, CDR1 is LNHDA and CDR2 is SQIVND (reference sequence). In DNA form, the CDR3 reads TGTGCCAGTAGTATGTACGGGGAGGAGGAATGGGAACAGCCCCAGCATTTT. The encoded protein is CASSMYGEEEWEQPQHF.

In nucleotides, the CDR3 is TGTGCCAGCAGCTTAACGGGGGGGAGGGGCCACGAGCAGTACTTC. It yields the protein CASSLTGGRGHEQYF. This chain uses TRBV7-3 with TRBJ2-7, with 7 positions matching TRBD2. Unmatched junction bases numbered 7, after V lost 0 bases and J lost 5 bases. The germline gives CDR1 SGHTA, CDR2 FQGTGA. CDR3 size: 15 residues.

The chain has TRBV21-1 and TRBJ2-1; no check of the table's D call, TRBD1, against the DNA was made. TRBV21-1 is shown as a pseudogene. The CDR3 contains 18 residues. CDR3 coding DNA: TGTGCCAGCAGCAAAATCTCTGCACAGCCGTTTATGAACAATGAGCAGTTCTTC. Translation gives CASSKISAQPFMNNEQFF.

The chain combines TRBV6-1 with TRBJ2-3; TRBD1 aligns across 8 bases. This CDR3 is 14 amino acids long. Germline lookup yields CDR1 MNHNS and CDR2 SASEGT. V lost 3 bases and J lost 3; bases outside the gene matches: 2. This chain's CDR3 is CASSDRTGTDTQYF. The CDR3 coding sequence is TGTGCCAGCAGTGACCGGACAGGGACAGATACGCAGTATTTT.

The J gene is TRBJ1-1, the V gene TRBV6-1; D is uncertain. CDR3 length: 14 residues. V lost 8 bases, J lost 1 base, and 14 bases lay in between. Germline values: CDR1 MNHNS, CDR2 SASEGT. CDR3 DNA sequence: TGTGCCAGCGTTCCCCCCAGGTCGAACACTGAAGCTTTCTTT. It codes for CASVPPRSNTEAFF.

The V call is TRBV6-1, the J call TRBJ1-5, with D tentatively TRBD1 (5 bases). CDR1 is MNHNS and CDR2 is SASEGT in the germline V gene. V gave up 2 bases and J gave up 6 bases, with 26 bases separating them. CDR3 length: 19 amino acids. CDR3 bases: TGTGCCAGCAGTGAATTAACAGGTTTTCCCCAGGGATGGAGTCAGCCCCAGCATTTT. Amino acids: CASSELTGFPQGWSQPQHF.

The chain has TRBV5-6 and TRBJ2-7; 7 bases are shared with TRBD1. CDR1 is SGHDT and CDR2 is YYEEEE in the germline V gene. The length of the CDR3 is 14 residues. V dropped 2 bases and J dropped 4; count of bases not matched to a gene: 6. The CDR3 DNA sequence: TGTGCCAGCAGCTTTGGTGACAGGGTGTACGAGCAGTACTTC. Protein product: CASSFGDRVYEQYF.

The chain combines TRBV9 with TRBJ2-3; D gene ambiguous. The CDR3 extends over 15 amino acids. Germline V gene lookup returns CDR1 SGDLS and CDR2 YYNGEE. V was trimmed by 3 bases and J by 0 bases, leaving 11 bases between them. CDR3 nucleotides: TGTGCCAGCAGCGCAGCGTCATTAAGCACAGATACGCAGTATTTT. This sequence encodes CASSAASLSTDTQYF.

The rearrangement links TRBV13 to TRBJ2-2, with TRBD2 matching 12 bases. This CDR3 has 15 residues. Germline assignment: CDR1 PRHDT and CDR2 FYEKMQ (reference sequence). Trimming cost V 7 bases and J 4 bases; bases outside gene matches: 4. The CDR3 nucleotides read TGTGCCAGCAACCTAGCGGGAGGGATCACCGGGGAGCTGTTTTTT. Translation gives CASNLAGGITGELFF.

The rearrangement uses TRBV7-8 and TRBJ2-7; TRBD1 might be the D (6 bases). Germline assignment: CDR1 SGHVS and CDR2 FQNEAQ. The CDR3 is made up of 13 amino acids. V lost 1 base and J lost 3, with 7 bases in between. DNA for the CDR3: TGTGCCAGCAGCTTAGGAGGGGGCTACGAGCAGTACTTC. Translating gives CASSLGGGYEQYF. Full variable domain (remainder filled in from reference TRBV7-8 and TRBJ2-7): GAGVSQSPRYKVAKRGQDVALRCDPISGHVSLFWYQQALGQGPEFLTYFQNEAQLDKSGLPSDRFFAERPEGSVSTLKIQRTQQEDSAVYLCASSLGGGYEQYFGPGTRLTVT.

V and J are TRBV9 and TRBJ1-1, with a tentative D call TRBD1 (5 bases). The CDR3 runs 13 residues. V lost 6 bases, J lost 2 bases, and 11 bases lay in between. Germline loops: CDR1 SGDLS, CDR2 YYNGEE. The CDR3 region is CASNPTGNTEAFF. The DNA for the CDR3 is TGTGCCAGCAACCCCACAGGTAACACTGAAGCTTTCTTT.

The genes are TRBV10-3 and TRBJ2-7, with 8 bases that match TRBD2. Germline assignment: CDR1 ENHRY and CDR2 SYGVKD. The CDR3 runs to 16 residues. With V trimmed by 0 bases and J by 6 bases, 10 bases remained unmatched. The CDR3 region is CAISESTQRETGEQYF. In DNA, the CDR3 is TGTGCCATCAGTGAGTCGACCCAGCGGGAGACTGGCGAGCAGTACTTC.

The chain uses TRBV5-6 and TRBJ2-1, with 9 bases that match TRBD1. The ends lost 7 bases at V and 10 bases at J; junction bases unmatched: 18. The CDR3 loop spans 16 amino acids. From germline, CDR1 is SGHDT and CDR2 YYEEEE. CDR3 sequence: CASHPFRDRVSMEQFF. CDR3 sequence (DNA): TGTGCCAGCCACCCCTTCCGGGACAGGGTTTCGATGGAGCAGTTCTTC. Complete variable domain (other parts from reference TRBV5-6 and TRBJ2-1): DAGVTQSPTHLIKTRGQQVTLRCSPKSGHDTVSWYQQALGQGPQFIFQYYEEEERQRGNFPDRFSGHQFPNYSSELNVNALLLGDSALYLCASHPFRDRVSMEQFFGPGTRLTVL.

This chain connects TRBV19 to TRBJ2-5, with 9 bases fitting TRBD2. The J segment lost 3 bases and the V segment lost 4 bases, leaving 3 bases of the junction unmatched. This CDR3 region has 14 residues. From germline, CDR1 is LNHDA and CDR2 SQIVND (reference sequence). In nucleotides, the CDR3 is TGTGCCAGTAGTACTCGCGGGAGGGAAGAGACCCAGTACTTC. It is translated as CASSTRGREETQYF.

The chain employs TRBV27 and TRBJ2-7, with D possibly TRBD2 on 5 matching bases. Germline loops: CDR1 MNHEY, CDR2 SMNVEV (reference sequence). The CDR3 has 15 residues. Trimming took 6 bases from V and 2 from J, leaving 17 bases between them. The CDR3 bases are TGTGCCAGCAGATGGGAGCCGAAAGCCGCCTACGAGCAGTACTTC. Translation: CASRWEPKAAYEQYF.